Below are 17 T cell receptor beta chains sequenced from a single sample in a study of blood T cell repertoires in COVID-19. The repertoire was sequenced with immunoSEQ multiplex PCR; TCRdb's copy has only in-frame clones and lacks some. This table holds approximately 9,200 clones, about nine tenths found once. The sequenced sample was peripheral blood. The receptors originated from a man aged 55 to 70 with acute or convalescent COVID-19.

The chain uses TRBV6-2 or TRBV6-3 and TRBJ1-2; 7 bases align to TRBD1. The V gene's germline CDR1 is MNHEY and CDR2 SVGEGT. The V gene end was trimmed by 4 bases and the J gene end by 2 bases; junction bases not matched to a gene: 4. The length of the CDR3 is 14 residues. CDR3 sequence reads: CASSSRQGNYGYTF. The CDR3 region has the DNA TGTGCCAGCAGTTCGAGACAGGGAAACTATGGCTACACCTTC.

The chain employs TRBV5-4 and TRBJ2-3; D remains ambiguous. The V and J ends lost 4 bases and 2 bases respectively, with 14 bases between them. Germline assignment: CDR1 SGHNT and CDR2 YYREEE (reference sequence). CDR3 size: 15 residues. CDR3 in DNA: TGTGCCAGCAGCCCGCACAGCAGTAACACAGATACGCAGTATTTT. This encodes CASSPHSSNTDTQYF. The complete variable domain, with remaining parts taken from reference TRBV5-4 and TRBJ2-3, reads ETGVTQSPTHLIKTRGQQVTLRCSSQSGHNTVSWYQQALGQGPQFIFQYYREEENGRGNFPPRFSGLQFPNYSSELNVNALELDDSALYLCASSPHSSNTDTQYFGPGTRLTVL.

The J gene is TRBJ1-2, the V gene TRBV27; 8 positions agree with TRBD1. V dropped 7 bases and J dropped 7; count of bases not matched to a gene: 2. Germline V gene sequence: CDR1 MNHEY, CDR2 SMNVEV (reference sequence). The CDR3 covers 11 residues. In DNA form, the CDR3 reads TGTGCCAGCACAGGGGGCGGTGGCTACACCTTC. It encodes CASTGGGGYTF.

The CDR3 reads CASRPGQGAREQYF. The CDR3 nucleotides read TGTGCCAGCAGGCCGGGACAGGGGGCTCGGGAGCAGTACTTC. This rearrangement joins TRBV6-5 to TRBJ2-7, with TRBD1 identical over 12 bases. Germline V gene data show CDR1 as MNHEY and CDR2 as SVGAGI. This CDR3 is 14 amino acids long. The J segment lost 7 bases and the V segment lost 6 bases, leaving 7 bases of the junction unmatched.

The chain carries TRBV2 and TRBJ1-2; 7 bases align to TRBD1. Germline V gene sequence: CDR1 SNHLY, CDR2 FYNNEI. CDR3 length: 13 residues. The V and J ends lost 6 bases and 3 bases, in that order; junction bases with no gene match: 4. The CDR3 DNA is TGTGCCAGCAGCCAAACAGGGGACTATGGCTACACCTTC. Residues: CASSQTGDYGYTF.

This chain links TRBV28 with TRBJ1-3; D gene ambiguous. The CDR3 covers 14 residues. Germline V gene data show CDR1 as MDHEN and CDR2 as SYDVKM. Deletions cut 6 bases from V and 0 bases from J, with 9 bases between. In DNA, the CDR3 is TGTGCCAGCAGGCAACAGAACTCTGGAAACACCATATATTTT. It codes for CASRQQNSGNTIYF.

This clone appeared a single time. In DNA, the CDR3 is TGTGCCAGCTCACGAAACCAGGCCAGCCGGAACAGCAATTCACCCCTCCACTTT. As protein: CASSRNQASRNSNSPLHF. This chain uses TRBV18 with TRBJ1-6; no firm D call. The CDR3 runs 18 residues. Germline V gene data show CDR1 as KGHSH and CDR2 as LQKENI. With 4 bases removed from V and 7 bases from J, the gap between germline ends came to 23 bases.

This rearrangement joins TRBV6-1 to TRBJ2-7, with 13 bases matching TRBD2. Germline-derived CDR1 and CDR2 are MNHNS and SASEGT. The CDR3 consists of 16 residues. J was trimmed by 5 bases and V by 0 bases; bases with no gene match: 4. CDR3 in DNA: TGTGCCAGCAGTGAAGCGGGACTAGCGGGAATCGACGAGCAGTACTTC. The encoded protein is CASSEAGLAGIDEQYF.

The chain joins TRBV4-1 to TRBJ1-2; 9 nucleotides match TRBD1. Germline values: CDR1 MGHRA, CDR2 YSYEKL. This CDR3 is built from 15 residues. Trimming at V came to 5 bases and at J to 1 base, leaving 5 bases not matched to a gene. Here the CDR3 reads CASSERQGVNYGYTF. The CDR3 coding sequence is TGCGCCAGCAGCGAAAGACAGGGGGTTAACTATGGCTACACCTTC.

The chain carries TRBV13 and TRBJ1-2; D is uncertain. The CDR3 sequence is 14 residues long. V lost 5 bases and J lost 3, with 13 bases in between. Germline V lookup: CDR1 PRHDT, CDR2 FYEKMQ (reference sequence). Here the CDR3 reads CASSLLRSDYGYTF. Here the CDR3 DNA reads TGTGCCAGCAGCCTTCTAAGGAGTGACTATGGCTACACCTTC.

V is TRBV5-1 and J is TRBJ2-1; TRBD1 might be the D (6 bases). Germline V gene data show CDR1 as SGHRS and CDR2 as YFSETQ. The CDR3 sequence is 14 residues long. V was cut by 4 bases and J by 5 bases, with 13 bases left in between. CDR3 residues: CASSGTGYHNEQFF. DNA for the CDR3: TGCGCCAGCAGCGGAACAGGGTACCACAATGAGCAGTTCTTC.

The chain combines TRBV10-1 with TRBJ2-1, with TRBD2 as a possible D gene (5 bases). V was cut by 2 bases and J by 0 bases, with 11 bases left in between. The CDR3 is 16 amino acids. CDR1 and CDR2 (germline): WNHNN, SYGVQD (reference sequence). CDR3 loop: CASSEAGLGSYNEQFF. CDR3 bases: TGCGCCAGCAGTGAGGCGGGCCTGGGCTCCTACAATGAGCAGTTCTTC.

This chain uses TRBV2 with TRBJ2-2; the D is unclear. V was trimmed by 4 bases and J by 0 bases, leaving 12 bases between them. The CDR3 length is 16 residues. From germline, CDR1 is SNHLY and CDR2 FYNNEI. In DNA form, the CDR3 reads TGTGCCAGCAGTGGAGAGGCGTTCGCGAACACCGGGGAGCTGTTTTTT. It translates to CASSGEAFANTGELFF.

This chain joins TRBV6-5 and TRBJ2-1; D is possibly TRBD2 (7 bases). Looked up from germline, CDR1 is MNHEY and CDR2 is SVGAGI. This CDR3 comprises 11 residues. The CDR3 region is CRGGAPGEQFF. In DNA, the CDR3 is TGTCGCGGGGGCGCCCCGGGGGAGCAGTTCTTC.

This clone was found a few times. The CDR3 nucleotides are TGTGCCTGGAGTGGCACAGCGGGGTCCACAGATACGCAGTATTTT. It specifies CAWSGTAGSTDTQYF. The chain combines TRBV30 with TRBJ2-3; TRBD2 matches 7 bases. V was pared by 1 base and J by 2 bases, with 6 bases of the junction left unmatched. The CDR3 loop spans 15 amino acids. Germline CDR1 and CDR2: GTSNPN and SVGIG (reference sequence).

In its sample, this clone was seen once. The J gene is TRBJ1-2, the V gene TRBV2; D gene uncertain. The germline V gene has CDR1 SNHLY and CDR2 FYNNEI. The CDR3 is 14 residues long. Between the trimmed V and J ends, which lost 8 bases and 0 bases, there was a span of 13 bases. In DNA form, the CDR3 reads TGTGCCAGCGGCCTGGGCAGAGCTAACTATGGCTACACCTTC. Translation: CASGLGRANYGYTF.

V is TRBV6-5 and J is TRBJ1-2; D perhaps matches TRBD1 (6 bases). Germline CDR1 and CDR2: MNHEY and SVGAGI. Trimming cost V 5 bases and J 1 base, with 14 bases left between them. The CDR3 has 15 amino acids. Written as DNA, the CDR3 is TGTGCCAGCAGTCCAGGACAGCTTATTAACTATGGCTACACCTTC. Protein product: CASSPGQLINYGYTF.